A selection of T cell receptor beta chains follows, all from one sample in a study of T cells in Graves' hyperthyroidism and ophthalmopathy. In TCRdb, the multiplex PCR reads were re-called with MiXCR into one record per CDR3 protein. The sample consists of under 350,000 distinct CDR3 sequences, roughly 13% of them appearing once. Sequenced sample: blood. Receptor source: a woman aged 40 to 50 with Graves' ophthalmopathy. Each CDR3 is given with its conserved first and last residue. Fields, in order: CDR3 protein, CDR3 DNA, D gene, V gene, J gene, clone size. The D gene is left open where the match is weak. Clone size appears in some rows only: once, few, many, or a class for an expanded clone.

cdr3_aa: CASSLPPGQGLSYEQYF
cdr3_nt: TGTGCCAGCAGTCTACCCCCGGGACAGGGGTTAAGCTACGAGCAGTACTTC
d_call: TRBD1
v_call: TRBV28
j_call: TRBJ2-7
clone_size: many

cdr3_aa: CASNGLAGGINEQFF
cdr3_nt: TGTGCCAGCAATGGACTAGCGGGAGGGATAAATGAGCAGTTCTTC
d_call: TRBD2
v_call: TRBV28
j_call: TRBJ2-1
clone_size: few

cdr3_aa: CSVEDYALRTQYF
cdr3_nt: TGCAGCGTTGAAGATTATGCGCTGCGAACGCAGTATTTT
d_call: NA
v_call: TRBV29-1
j_call: TRBJ2-3
clone_size: NA

cdr3_aa: CASSRTSPEFEQFF
cdr3_nt: TGTGCCAGCAGCAGGACTAGCCCTGAGTTTGAGCAGTTCTTC
d_call: TRBD2
v_call: TRBV5-1
j_call: TRBJ2-1
clone_size: NA

cdr3_aa: CASSSRTGEQFF
cdr3_nt: TGTGCCAGCAGTTCCCGGACGGGTGAGCAGTTCTTC
d_call: NA
v_call: TRBV12-3/TRBV12-4
j_call: TRBJ2-1
clone_size: many

cdr3_aa: CASSLDWRDSNQPQHF
cdr3_nt: TGTGCCAGTAGTTTAGACTGGCGAGATAGCAATCAGCCCCAGCATTTT
d_call: NA
v_call: TRBV19
j_call: TRBJ1-5
clone_size: NA

cdr3_aa: CASRREAGAFF
cdr3_nt: TGTGCCAGCCGCAGGGAGGCGGGAGCTTTCTTT
d_call: NA
v_call: TRBV11-2
j_call: TRBJ1-1
clone_size: many

cdr3_aa: CSARDSRTSGDYEQYF
cdr3_nt: TGCAGTGCTAGAGATTCTCGGACTAGCGGAGATTACGAGCAGTACTTC
d_call: TRBD2
v_call: TRBV20-1
j_call: TRBJ2-7
clone_size: many

cdr3_aa: CATRRGLAAYEQYF
cdr3_nt: TGTGCCACTCGCAGAGGACTAGCGGCATACGAGCAGTACTTC
d_call: TRBD2
v_call: TRBV27
j_call: TRBJ2-7
clone_size: few

cdr3_aa: CATSEADSRARNEQFF
cdr3_nt: TGTGCCACCAGTGAGGCGGACAGCCGGGCGAGGAATGAGCAGTTCTTC
d_call: NA
v_call: TRBV24-1
j_call: TRBJ2-1
clone_size: few

cdr3_aa: CAWAPASETQYF
cdr3_nt: TGTGCCTGGGCCCCAGCGTCAGAGACCCAGTACTTC
d_call: NA
v_call: TRBV30
j_call: TRBJ2-5
clone_size: few

cdr3_aa: CASSQRLAGEQYF
cdr3_nt: TGTGCCAGCAGCCAAAGACTAGCGGGTGAGCAGTACTTC
d_call: TRBD2
v_call: TRBV3-1
j_call: TRBJ2-7
clone_size: many

cdr3_aa: CASSRGWGPANTGELFF
cdr3_nt: TGTGCCAGCAGCCGGGGGTGGGGTCCAGCGAACACCGGGGAGCTGTTTTTT
d_call: NA
v_call: TRBV3-1
j_call: TRBJ2-2
clone_size: NA

cdr3_aa: CASSYFLYSNQPQHF
cdr3_nt: TGTGCCAGTAGTTACTTTCTTTATAGCAATCAGCCCCAGCATTTT
d_call: NA
v_call: TRBV19
j_call: TRBJ1-5
clone_size: few

cdr3_aa: CASSPSGGHTEAFF
cdr3_nt: TGTGCCAGCAGCCCTAGTGGGGGGCACACTGAAGCTTTCTTT
d_call: NA
v_call: TRBV11-2
j_call: TRBJ1-1
clone_size: many

cdr3_aa: CSVNPRGSQETQYF
cdr3_nt: TGCAGCGTTAACCCCAGGGGGTCCCAAGAGACCCAGTACTTC
d_call: TRBD1
v_call: TRBV29-1
j_call: TRBJ2-5
clone_size: few

cdr3_aa: CASSRQGSIVGTGELFF
cdr3_nt: TGTGCCAGCAGCCGACAGGGTTCAATCGTGGGGACCGGGGAGCTGTTTTTT
d_call: TRBD1
v_call: TRBV11-2
j_call: TRBJ2-2
clone_size: NA

cdr3_aa: CASSSSGGPQETQYF
cdr3_nt: TGTGCCAGCAGTTCGTCGGGAGGGCCCCAAGAGACCCAGTACTTC
d_call: TRBD2
v_call: TRBV28
j_call: TRBJ2-5
clone_size: once

cdr3_aa: CATSENPGLAGAVSYEQYF
cdr3_nt: TGTGCCACCAGTGAAAACCCGGGACTAGCGGGAGCAGTCTCCTACGAGCAGTACTTC
d_call: TRBD2
v_call: TRBV24-1
j_call: TRBJ2-7
clone_size: NA

cdr3_aa: CASSLSDTEAFF
cdr3_nt: TGTGCCAGCAGTTTATCTGACACTGAAGCTTTCTTT
d_call: NA
v_call: TRBV12-3/TRBV12-4
j_call: TRBJ1-1
clone_size: many

cdr3_aa: CATSRDRARNQPQHF
cdr3_nt: TGTGCCACCAGCAGAGATAGGGCCAGGAATCAGCCCCAGCATTTT
d_call: NA
v_call: TRBV15
j_call: TRBJ1-5
clone_size: many

cdr3_aa: CAISGGQETSGASSYNEQFF
cdr3_nt: TGTGCCATCAGCGGGGGACAAGAGACTAGCGGGGCCTCGTCCTACAATGAGCAGTTCTTC
d_call: TRBD2
v_call: TRBV10-3
j_call: TRBJ2-1
clone_size: many

cdr3_aa: CASSPLEDTGELFF
cdr3_nt: TGTGCCAGCAGCCCCCTGGAGGACACCGGGGAGCTGTTTTTT
d_call: NA
v_call: TRBV11-2
j_call: TRBJ2-2
clone_size: few

cdr3_aa: CASSEAGMRPLKNIQYF
cdr3_nt: TGTGCCAGCAGTGAAGCGGGGATGAGGCCTCTTAAAAACATTCAGTACTTC
d_call: NA
v_call: TRBV6-1
j_call: TRBJ2-4
clone_size: many

cdr3_aa: CASSLQGASDTQYF
cdr3_nt: TGTGCCAGCAGCTTACAGGGGGCGTCAGATACGCAGTATTTT
d_call: TRBD1
v_call: TRBV5-6
j_call: TRBJ2-3
clone_size: NA

cdr3_aa: CSAGSGRPDTQYF
cdr3_nt: TGCAGTGCAGGATCCGGGCGCCCAGATACGCAGTATTTT
d_call: NA
v_call: TRBV20-1
j_call: TRBJ2-3
clone_size: NA

cdr3_aa: CASSLKERAFF
cdr3_nt: TGTGCCAGCAGTCTCAAGGAGAGAGCTTTCTTT
d_call: NA
v_call: TRBV2
j_call: TRBJ1-1
clone_size: once

cdr3_aa: CASSQEEGAREKLFF
cdr3_nt: TGCGCCAGCAGCCAAGAGGAGGGGGCGAGAGAAAAACTGTTTTTT
d_call: TRBD1
v_call: TRBV4-1
j_call: TRBJ1-4
clone_size: few

cdr3_aa: CASSLSGAERELFF
cdr3_nt: TGTGCCAGCAGCTTAAGCGGGGCGGAGCGGGAGCTGTTTTTT
d_call: TRBD2
v_call: TRBV27
j_call: TRBJ2-2
clone_size: NA

cdr3_aa: CASSLVGVYGYTF
cdr3_nt: TGTGCCAGCAGCTTAGTGGGGGTCTATGGCTACACCTTC
d_call: NA
v_call: TRBV13
j_call: TRBJ1-2
clone_size: few

cdr3_aa: CASSPRGVQETQYF
cdr3_nt: TGTGCCAGCAGCCCACGCGGGGTCCAAGAGACCCAGTACTTC
d_call: NA
v_call: TRBV7-9
j_call: TRBJ2-5
clone_size: NA

cdr3_aa: CSARTRDRGRAGELFF
cdr3_nt: TGCAGTGCTAGGACCCGGGACAGGGGAAGGGCCGGGGAGCTGTTTTTT
d_call: TRBD1
v_call: TRBV20-1
j_call: TRBJ2-2
clone_size: NA

cdr3_aa: CSVLGQAKSSYNSPLHF
cdr3_nt: TGCAGCGTACTGGGACAGGCGAAAAGCTCCTATAATTCACCCCTCCACTTT
d_call: TRBD1
v_call: TRBV29-1
j_call: TRBJ1-6
clone_size: NA

cdr3_aa: CSAWDRSSSGANVLTF
cdr3_nt: TGCAGTGCGTGGGACCGGAGCAGCTCTGGGGCCAACGTCCTGACTTTC
d_call: NA
v_call: TRBV20-1
j_call: TRBJ2-6
clone_size: NA

cdr3_aa: CASTPSGPGETQYF
cdr3_nt: TGTGCCAGCACCCCTTCCGGGCCGGGAGAGACCCAGTACTTC
d_call: NA
v_call: TRBV11-1
j_call: TRBJ2-5
clone_size: few

cdr3_aa: CASSQGRTVGSYEQYF
cdr3_nt: TGTGCCAGCAGCCAAGGTCGGACAGTGGGCTCCTACGAGCAGTACTTC
d_call: NA
v_call: TRBV14
j_call: TRBJ2-7
clone_size: few

cdr3_aa: CASSPRDAGNTIYF
cdr3_nt: TGTGCCAGCAGCCCTAGGGACGCTGGAAACACCATATATTTT
d_call: NA
v_call: TRBV3-1
j_call: TRBJ1-3
clone_size: many

cdr3_aa: CASSQRGMSTDTQYF
cdr3_nt: TGTGCCAGCAGCCAAAGGGGTATGAGCACAGATACGCAGTATTTT
d_call: NA
v_call: TRBV3-1
j_call: TRBJ2-3
clone_size: NA

cdr3_aa: CAISVDSYNEQFF
cdr3_nt: TGTGCCATCAGTGTGGACAGCTACAATGAGCAGTTCTTC
d_call: NA
v_call: TRBV10-3
j_call: TRBJ2-1
clone_size: many

cdr3_aa: CATSRDLYWMKETQYF
cdr3_nt: TGTGCCACCAGCAGAGATCTTTATTGGATGAAAGAGACCCAGTACTTC
d_call: NA
v_call: TRBV15
j_call: TRBJ2-5
clone_size: many

cdr3_aa: CASTQPRGKNTEAFF
cdr3_nt: TGTGCCAGCACCCAACCACGGGGGAAAAACACTGAAGCTTTCTTT
d_call: NA
v_call: TRBV6-1
j_call: TRBJ1-1
clone_size: many

cdr3_aa: CSAPGTFANYGYTF
cdr3_nt: TGCAGTGCCCCCGGGACATTTGCTAACTATGGCTACACCTTC
d_call: NA
v_call: TRBV20-1
j_call: TRBJ1-2
clone_size: many

cdr3_aa: CASSRSRAVGSPLHF
cdr3_nt: TGTGCCAGCAGCCGATCCCGGGCCGTGGGATCACCCCTCCACTTT
d_call: NA
v_call: TRBV12-3/TRBV12-4
j_call: TRBJ1-6
clone_size: many

cdr3_aa: CASSPLWGNQPQHF
cdr3_nt: TGTGCCAGCAGTCCCCTTTGGGGCAATCAGCCCCAGCATTTT
d_call: NA
v_call: TRBV2
j_call: TRBJ1-5
clone_size: many

cdr3_aa: CASSLGTGGRPEAFF
cdr3_nt: TGTGCCAGCAGCTTGGGCACAGGGGGCAGGCCTGAAGCTTTCTTT
d_call: TRBD1
v_call: TRBV5-4
j_call: TRBJ1-1
clone_size: NA

cdr3_aa: CASSLRNPGQGSGYTF
cdr3_nt: TGTGCCAGCAGTTTAAGAAACCCCGGTCAGGGATCTGGCTACACCTTC
d_call: NA
v_call: TRBV28
j_call: TRBJ1-2
clone_size: many

cdr3_aa: CSAVSGRADTQYF
cdr3_nt: TGCAGCGCTGTAAGCGGGAGGGCCGATACGCAGTATTTT
d_call: TRBD2
v_call: TRBV29-1
j_call: TRBJ2-3
clone_size: many

cdr3_aa: CASSVSQGGREKLFF
cdr3_nt: TGTGCCAGCAGCGTTTCGCAGGGGGGGAGGGAAAAACTGTTTTTT
d_call: TRBD1
v_call: TRBV5-4
j_call: TRBJ1-4
clone_size: few

cdr3_aa: CASSLVGVVHEQFF
cdr3_nt: TGTGCCAGCAGTTTAGTGGGGGTGGTTCATGAGCAGTTCTTC
d_call: NA
v_call: TRBV28
j_call: TRBJ2-1
clone_size: many

cdr3_aa: CASSILAGANEQFF
cdr3_nt: TGCGCCAGCAGCATACTAGCGGGGGCCAATGAGCAGTTCTTC
d_call: TRBD2
v_call: TRBV5-1
j_call: TRBJ2-1
clone_size: many

cdr3_aa: CASSQTRGLAYGYTF
cdr3_nt: TGTGCCAGTAGTCAAACCAGGGGGCTGGCCTATGGCTACACCTTC
d_call: TRBD1
v_call: TRBV19
j_call: TRBJ1-2
clone_size: NA

cdr3_aa: CSASRGAASEKLFF
cdr3_nt: TGCAGTGCTAGTCGTGGGGCAGCGAGTGAAAAACTGTTTTTT
d_call: NA
v_call: TRBV20-1
j_call: TRBJ1-4
clone_size: many

cdr3_aa: CASQSTGEGFRNQPQHF
cdr3_nt: TGTGCCAGCCAGTCGACAGGGGAGGGTTTTCGCAATCAGCCCCAGCATTTT
d_call: TRBD1
v_call: TRBV12-3/TRBV12-4
j_call: TRBJ1-5
clone_size: many

cdr3_aa: CASTRGTGTNEKLFF
cdr3_nt: TGTGCCAGCACCCGGGGGACGGGTACTAATGAAAAACTGTTTTTT
d_call: NA
v_call: TRBV7-9
j_call: TRBJ1-4
clone_size: many